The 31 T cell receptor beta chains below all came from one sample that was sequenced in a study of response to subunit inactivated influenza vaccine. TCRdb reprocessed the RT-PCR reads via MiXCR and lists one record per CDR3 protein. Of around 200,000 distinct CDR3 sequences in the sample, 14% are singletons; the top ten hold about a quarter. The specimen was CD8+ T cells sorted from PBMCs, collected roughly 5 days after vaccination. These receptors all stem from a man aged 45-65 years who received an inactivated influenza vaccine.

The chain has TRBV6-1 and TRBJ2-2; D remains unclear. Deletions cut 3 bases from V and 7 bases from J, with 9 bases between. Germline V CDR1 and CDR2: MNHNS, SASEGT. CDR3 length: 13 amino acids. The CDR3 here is CASSDTWSGELFF. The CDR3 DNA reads TGTGCCAGCAGTGACACATGGAGCGGGGAGCTGTTTTTT.

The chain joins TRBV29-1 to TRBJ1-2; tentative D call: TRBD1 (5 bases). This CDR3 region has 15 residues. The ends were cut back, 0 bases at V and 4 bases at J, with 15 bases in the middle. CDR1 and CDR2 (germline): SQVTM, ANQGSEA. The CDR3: CSVEDVGSGGYGYTF. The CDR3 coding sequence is TGCAGCGTTGAAGATGTAGGAAGTGGGGGCTATGGCTACACCTTC.

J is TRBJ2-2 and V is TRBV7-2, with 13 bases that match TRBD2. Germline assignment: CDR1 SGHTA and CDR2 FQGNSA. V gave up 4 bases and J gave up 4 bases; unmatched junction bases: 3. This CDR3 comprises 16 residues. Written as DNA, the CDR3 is TGTGCCAGCAGCTCGGGACTAGCGGGGTTCACCGGGGAGCTGTTTTTT. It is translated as CASSSGLAGFTGELFF.

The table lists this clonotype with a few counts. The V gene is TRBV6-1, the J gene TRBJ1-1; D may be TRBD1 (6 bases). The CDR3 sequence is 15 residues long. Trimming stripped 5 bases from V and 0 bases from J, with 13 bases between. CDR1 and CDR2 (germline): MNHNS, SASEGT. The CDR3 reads CASSIRGGLNTEAFF. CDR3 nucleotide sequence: TGTGCCAGCAGTATTAGAGGGGGGCTGAACACTGAAGCTTTCTTT.

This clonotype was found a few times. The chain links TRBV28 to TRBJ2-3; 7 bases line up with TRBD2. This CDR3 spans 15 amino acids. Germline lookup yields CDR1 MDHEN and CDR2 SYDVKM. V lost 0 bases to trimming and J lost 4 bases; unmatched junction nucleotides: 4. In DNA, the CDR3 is TGTGCCAGCAGTTTATGGGGCGGGAGTTCAGATACGCAGTATTTT. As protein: CASSLWGGSSDTQYF.

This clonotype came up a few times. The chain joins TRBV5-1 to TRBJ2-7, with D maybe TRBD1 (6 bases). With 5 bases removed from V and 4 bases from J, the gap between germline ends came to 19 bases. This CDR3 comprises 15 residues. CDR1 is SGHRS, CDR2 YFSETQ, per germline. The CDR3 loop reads CASSSSGTPSYEQYF. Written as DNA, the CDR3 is TGCGCCAGCAGTTCTTCCGGGACACCCTCATACGAGCAGTACTTC.

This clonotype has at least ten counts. CDR3 sequence reads: CASSLNPGGLSEQYF. Written as DNA, the CDR3 is TGTGCCAGCAGCTTAAATCCCGGGGGACTATCCGAGCAGTACTTC. V and J are TRBV11-2 and TRBJ2-7; 7 bases fit TRBD2. The ends lost 2 bases at V and 6 bases at J; junction bases unmatched: 10. This CDR3 comprises 15 residues. The V gene's germline CDR1 is SGHAT and CDR2 FQNNGV.

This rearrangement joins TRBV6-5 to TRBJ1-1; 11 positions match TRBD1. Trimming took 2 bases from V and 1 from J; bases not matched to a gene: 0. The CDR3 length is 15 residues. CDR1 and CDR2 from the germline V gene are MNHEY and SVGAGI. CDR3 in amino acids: CASSYGTGGNTEAFF. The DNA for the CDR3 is TGTGCCAGCAGTTACGGGACAGGGGGGAACACTGAAGCTTTCTTT.

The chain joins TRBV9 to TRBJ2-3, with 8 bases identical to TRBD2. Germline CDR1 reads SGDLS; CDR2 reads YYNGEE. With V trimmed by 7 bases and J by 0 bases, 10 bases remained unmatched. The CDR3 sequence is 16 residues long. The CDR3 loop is CASAQGSGTSTDTQYF. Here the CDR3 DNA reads TGTGCCAGCGCTCAAGGTAGCGGGACTAGCACAGATACGCAGTATTTT. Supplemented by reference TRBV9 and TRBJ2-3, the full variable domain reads DSGVTQTPKHLITATGQRVTLRCSPRSGDLSVYWYQQSLDQGLQFLIQYYNGEERAKGNILERFSAQQFPDLHSELNLSSLELGDSALYFCASAQGSGTSTDTQYFGPGTRLTVL.

CDR3 sequence (DNA): TGTGCCAGCAGGAAAGCTGACCAGGAGCAGTACTTC. This sequence encodes CASRKADQEQYF. The chain couples TRBV5-5 to TRBJ2-7; no clear D gene. CDR3 size: 12 residues. The V end was cut by 5 bases, the J end by 7 bases, with 13 bases between. Germline CDR1 SGHKS, CDR2 YYEKEE (reference sequence). Drawing the rest from reference TRBV5-5 and TRBJ2-7, the complete variable domain is DAGVTQSPTHLIKTRGQQVTLRCSPISGHKSVSWYQQVLGQGPQFIFQYYEKEERGRGNFPDRFSARQFPNYSSELNVNALLLGDSALYLCASRKADQEQYFGPGTRLTVT.

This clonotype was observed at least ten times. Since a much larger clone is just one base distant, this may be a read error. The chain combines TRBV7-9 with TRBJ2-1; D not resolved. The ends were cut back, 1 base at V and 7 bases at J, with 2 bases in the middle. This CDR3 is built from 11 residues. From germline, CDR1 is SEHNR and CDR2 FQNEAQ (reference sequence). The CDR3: CASSLVNEQFF. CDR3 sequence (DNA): TGTGCCAGCAGCTTAGTGAATGAGCAGTTCTTC.

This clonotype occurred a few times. The CDR3 spells CASSLFPESGYTF. The CDR3 DNA reads as TGCGCCAGCAGCTTGTTCCCGGAGTCTGGCTACACCTTC. The chain links TRBV5-1 to TRBJ1-2; D is ambiguous. With 1 base removed from V and 7 bases from J, the gap between germline ends came to 11 bases. CDR1 and CDR2 (germline): SGHRS, YFSETQ. The CDR3 sequence is 13 residues long.

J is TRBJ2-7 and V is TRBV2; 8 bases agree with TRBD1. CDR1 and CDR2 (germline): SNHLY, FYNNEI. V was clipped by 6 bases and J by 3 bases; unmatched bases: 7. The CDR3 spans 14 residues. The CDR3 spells CASSAGTGYYEQYF. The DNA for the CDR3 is TGTGCCAGCAGCGCCGGGACAGGTTACTACGAGCAGTACTTC.

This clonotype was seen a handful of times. Written as DNA, the CDR3 is TGTGCCAGCACCGGGACAAGTTTATCTGAAGCTTTCTTT. Protein: CASTGTSLSEAFF. The chain uses TRBV7-9 and TRBJ1-1, with a tentative D call TRBD1 (6 bases). V lost 7 bases, J lost 6 bases, and 15 bases lay in between. CDR1 SEHNR and CDR2 FQNEAQ come from the germline V gene (reference sequence). The CDR3 has 13 residues.

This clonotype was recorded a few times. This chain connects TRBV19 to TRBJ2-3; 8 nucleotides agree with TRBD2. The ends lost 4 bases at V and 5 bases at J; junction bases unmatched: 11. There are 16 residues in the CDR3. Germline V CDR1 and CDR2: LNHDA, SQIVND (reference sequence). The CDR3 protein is CASSTGTSKTLDTQYF. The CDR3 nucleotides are TGTGCCAGTAGTACCGGGACTAGTAAAACCCTAGATACGCAGTATTTT.

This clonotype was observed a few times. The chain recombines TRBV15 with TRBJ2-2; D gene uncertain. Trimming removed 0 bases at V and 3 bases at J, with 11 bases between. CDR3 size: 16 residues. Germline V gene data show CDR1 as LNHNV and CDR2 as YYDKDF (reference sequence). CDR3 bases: TGTGCCACCAGCAGAGAATACCCACGGGACACCGGGGAGCTGTTTTTT. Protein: CATSREYPRDTGELFF. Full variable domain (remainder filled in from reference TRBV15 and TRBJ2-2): DAMVIQNPRYQVTQFGKPVTLSCSQTLNHNVMYWYQQKSSQAPKLLFHYYDKDFNNEADTPDNFQSRRPNTSFCFLDIRSPGLGDTAMYLCATSREYPRDTGELFFGEGSRLTVL.

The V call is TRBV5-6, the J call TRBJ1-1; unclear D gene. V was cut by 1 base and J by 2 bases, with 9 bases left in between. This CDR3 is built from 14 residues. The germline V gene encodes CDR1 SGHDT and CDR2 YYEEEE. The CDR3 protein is CASSLSLYNTEAFF. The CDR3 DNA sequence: TGTGCCAGCAGCTTGTCGCTATATAACACTGAAGCTTTCTTT.

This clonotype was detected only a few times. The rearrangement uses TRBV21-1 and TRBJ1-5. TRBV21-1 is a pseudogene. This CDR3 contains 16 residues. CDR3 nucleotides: TGTGCCAGCAGCAAAGCAACTTTACGGGGTGATCAGCCCCAGCATTTT. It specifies CASSKATLRGDQPQHF.

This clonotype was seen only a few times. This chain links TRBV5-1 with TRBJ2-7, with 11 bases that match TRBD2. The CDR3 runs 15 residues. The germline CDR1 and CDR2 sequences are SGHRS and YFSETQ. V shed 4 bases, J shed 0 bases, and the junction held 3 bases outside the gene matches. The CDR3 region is CASSRGLAASYEQYF. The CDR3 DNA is TGCGCCAGCAGCCGGGGACTAGCGGCCTCCTACGAGCAGTACTTC.

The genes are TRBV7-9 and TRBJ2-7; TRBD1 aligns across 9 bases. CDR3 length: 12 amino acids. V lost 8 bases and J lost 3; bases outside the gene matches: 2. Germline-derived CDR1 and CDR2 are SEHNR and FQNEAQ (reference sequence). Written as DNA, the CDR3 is TGTGCCAGCGGGACAGGGCTCTACGAGCAGTACTTC. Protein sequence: CASGTGLYEQYF.

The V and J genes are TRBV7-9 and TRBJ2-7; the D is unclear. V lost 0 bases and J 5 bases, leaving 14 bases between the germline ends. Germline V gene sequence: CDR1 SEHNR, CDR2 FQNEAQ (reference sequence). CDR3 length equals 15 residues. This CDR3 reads CASSLAFSRGDEQYF. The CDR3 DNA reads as TGTGCCAGCAGCTTAGCTTTCAGCCGTGGTGACGAGCAGTACTTC.

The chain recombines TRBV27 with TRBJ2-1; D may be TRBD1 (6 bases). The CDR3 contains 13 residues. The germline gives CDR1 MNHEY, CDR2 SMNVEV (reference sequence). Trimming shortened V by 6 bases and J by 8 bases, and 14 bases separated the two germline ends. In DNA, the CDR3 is TGTGCCAGCAGCTCTTTGGGGGCTCATGAGCAGTTCTTC. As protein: CASSSLGAHEQFF.

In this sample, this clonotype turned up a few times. In nucleotides, the CDR3 is TGTGCCACCAGCAGAGGTGGGGGTTACAATGAGCAGTTCTTC. Its translation: CATSRGGGYNEQFF. J is TRBJ2-1 and V is TRBV15, with D possibly being TRBD1 or TRBD2 (5 bases each). Germline V lookup: CDR1 LNHNV, CDR2 YYDKDF (reference sequence). V was cut by 1 base and J by 4 bases, with 8 bases left in between. The CDR3 sequence is 14 residues long.

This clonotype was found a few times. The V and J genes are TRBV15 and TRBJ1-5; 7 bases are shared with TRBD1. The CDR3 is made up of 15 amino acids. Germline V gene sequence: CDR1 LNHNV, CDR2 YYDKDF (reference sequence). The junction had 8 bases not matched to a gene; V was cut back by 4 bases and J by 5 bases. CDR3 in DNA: TGTGCCACCAGCACTTACTGGACAGGCTATCAGCCCCAGCATTTT. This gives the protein CATSTYWTGYQPQHF.

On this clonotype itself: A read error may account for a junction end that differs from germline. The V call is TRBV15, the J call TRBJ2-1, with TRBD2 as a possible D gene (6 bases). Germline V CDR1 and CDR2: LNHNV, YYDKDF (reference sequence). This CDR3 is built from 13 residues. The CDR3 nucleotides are TGTGCCACCAGCAGAGGACTAGTAAGTGAGCAGTGCTTC. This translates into CATSRGLVSEQCF.

CDR3 amino acids: CSVDPTGSETQYF. The CDR3 DNA reads as TGCAGCGTTGACCCCACCGGCTCGGAGACCCAGTACTTC. J is TRBJ2-5 and V is TRBV29-1; the D is unclear. The germline V gene has CDR1 SQVTM and CDR2 ANQGSEA. Between the trimmed V and J ends, which lost 3 bases and 5 bases, there was a span of 13 bases. The CDR3 totals 13 residues.

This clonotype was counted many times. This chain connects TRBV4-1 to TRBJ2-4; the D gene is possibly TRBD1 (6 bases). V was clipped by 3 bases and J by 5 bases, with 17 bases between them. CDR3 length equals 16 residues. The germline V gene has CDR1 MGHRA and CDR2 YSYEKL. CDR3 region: CASSQTTGTAENIQYF. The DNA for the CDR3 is TGCGCCAGCAGCCAGACTACAGGGACGGCCGAAAACATTCAGTACTTC.

CDR3 loop: CASSLPGLAGGYEQYF. The CDR3 nucleotides read TGTGCCAGCAGTTTGCCCGGACTAGCGGGAGGATACGAGCAGTACTTC. The chain combines TRBV28 with TRBJ2-7, with TRBD2 identical over 14 bases. After removal of 3 bases from V and 4 bases from J, the junction contained 5 bases not matched to a gene. The CDR3 is 16 residues long. CDR1 MDHEN and CDR2 SYDVKM come from the germline V gene.

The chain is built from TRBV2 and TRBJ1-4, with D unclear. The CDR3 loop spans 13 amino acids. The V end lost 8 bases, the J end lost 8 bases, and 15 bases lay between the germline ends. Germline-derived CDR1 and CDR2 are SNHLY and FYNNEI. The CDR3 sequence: CASCTELMEKLFF. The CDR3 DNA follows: TGTGCCAGCTGCACGGAGTTGATGGAAAAACTGTTTTTT.

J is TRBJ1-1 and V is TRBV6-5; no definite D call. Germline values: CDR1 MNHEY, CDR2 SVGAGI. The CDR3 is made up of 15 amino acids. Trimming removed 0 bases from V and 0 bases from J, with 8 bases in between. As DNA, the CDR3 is TGTGCCAGCAGTTACTCTGGCCGGATGAACACTGAAGCTTTCTTT. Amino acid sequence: CASSYSGRMNTEAFF.

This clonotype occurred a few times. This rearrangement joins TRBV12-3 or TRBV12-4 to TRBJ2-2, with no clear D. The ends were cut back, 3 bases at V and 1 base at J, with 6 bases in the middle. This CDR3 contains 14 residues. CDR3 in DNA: TGTGCCAGCAGTTTTTTGGGGAACACCGGGGAGCTGTTTTTT. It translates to CASSFLGNTGELFF.